Shown below are 10 T cell receptor beta chains from a single sample sequenced in a study of siplizumab effects on memory and regulatory T cells (dated by TCRdb to the late 2010s). Receptors were amplified or captured by the immunoSEQ multiplex PCR assay. TCRdb stores this immuneACCESS table with in-frame sequences only. Part of the clones is absent; in the studies checked, under half of the shortfall reflects unresolved V genes, and no reason is known for the rest. The sample contains about 94,000 clones, nearly 95% of them found a single time. The ten largest clones add up to 0.3% of the sample. Source material: non-Treg CD4+ T cells sorted from blood. Reading the label with the study, this specimen's cell subset or site is: FACS-sorted unstimulated CD4+ non-regulatory T cells. These receptors came from a human donor in good health.

The chain uses TRBV5-1 and TRBJ2-3; D remains unclear. Looked up from germline, CDR1 is SGHRS and CDR2 is YFSETQ. The germline V and J ends were trimmed by 4 bases and 0 bases, with 12 bases remaining between them. The CDR3 totals 15 residues. The CDR3 sequence is CASSPRGPSTDTQYF. The CDR3 coding sequence is TGCGCCAGCAGCCCCCGCGGACCTAGCACAGATACGCAGTATTTT.

The J gene is TRBJ2-1, the V gene TRBV13; D is uncertain. The CDR3 is 12 residues long. Trimming cost V 5 bases and J 6 bases, with 8 bases left between them. Germline CDR1 PRHDT, CDR2 FYEKMQ (reference sequence). The CDR3 bases are TGTGCCAGCAGCCTCCAACCCAATGAGCAGTTCTTC. It specifies CASSLQPNEQFF.

V gene TRBV19 combines with J gene TRBJ1-1; no clear D. CDR3 length: 14 amino acids. The germline gives CDR1 LNHDA, CDR2 SQIVND (reference sequence). Trimming left V 3 bases short and J 1 base short, with 9 bases between. CDR3 amino acids: CASSMWERNTEAFF. CDR3 nucleotide sequence: TGTGCCAGTAGTATGTGGGAGCGGAACACTGAAGCTTTCTTT.

This chain connects TRBV18 to TRBJ2-7; 9 bases agree with TRBD2. Germline V gene data show CDR1 as KGHSH and CDR2 as LQKENI. With 0 bases clipped from V and 3 bases from J, the junction kept 3 bases outside the gene matches. The CDR3 length is 15 residues. The DNA of the CDR3 is TGTGCCAGCTCACCACCGACTAGCGGCCTCTACGAGCAGTACTTC. Protein: CASSPPTSGLYEQYF. The variable domain in full, completed from reference TRBV18 and TRBJ2-7, reads NAGVMQNPRHLVRRRGQEARLRCSPMKGHSHVYWYRQLPEEGLKFMVYLQKENIIDESGMPKERFSAEFPKEGPSILRIQQVVRGDSAAYFCASSPPTSGLYEQYFGPGTRLTVT.

The genes are TRBV5-1 and TRBJ2-7; TRBD2 aligns across 8 bases. Germline assignment: CDR1 SGHRS and CDR2 YFSETQ. The CDR3 covers 15 residues. The V gene end was trimmed by 1 base and the J gene end by 0 bases; junction bases not matched to a gene: 3. The CDR3 nucleotides read TGCGCCAGCAGCTTGAGGGGGACTAGCTCCTACGAGCAGTACTTC. Its translation is CASSLRGTSSYEQYF.

This rearrangement joins TRBV5-6 to TRBJ1-5, with D maybe TRBD1 (5 bases). V lost 4 bases, J lost 4 bases, and 9 bases lay in between. The CDR3 sequence is 13 residues long. In germline, CDR1 is SGHDT, CDR2 YYEEEE. CDR3 amino acids: CASSIDRNQPQHF. Written as DNA, the CDR3 is TGTGCCAGCAGCATCGACAGAAATCAGCCCCAGCATTTT.

The chain employs TRBV5-1 and TRBJ1-1; D unclear. V lost 2 bases to trimming and J lost 3 bases, with 11 bases between them. The germline V gene encodes CDR1 SGHRS and CDR2 YFSETQ. This CDR3 comprises 14 residues. CDR3 nucleotide sequence: TGCGCCAGCAGCTTTTCCTCCCGGGACACTGAAGCTTTCTTT. It is translated as CASSFSSRDTEAFF.

The rearrangement uses TRBV2 and TRBJ2-6; D tentatively fits TRBD1 or TRBD2 (5 bases each). The CDR3 is made up of 18 amino acids. The germline gives CDR1 SNHLY, CDR2 FYNNEI. Deletions cut 6 bases from V and 0 bases from J, with 18 bases between. The CDR3 sequence: CASRGPSLGLSGANVLTF. The CDR3 DNA sequence: TGTGCCAGCAGGGGACCCAGTCTGGGGCTCTCTGGGGCCAACGTCCTGACTTTC.

The chain uses TRBV5-6 and TRBJ1-2; 7 bases align to TRBD1. There are 13 residues in the CDR3. The germline gives CDR1 SGHDT, CDR2 YYEEEE. Trimming took 4 bases from V and 8 from J; bases not matched to a gene: 8. CDR3: CASSLDRVVGYTF. CDR3 nucleotides: TGTGCCAGCAGCCTAGACAGGGTAGTAGGCTACACCTTC.

J is TRBJ1-2 and V is TRBV21-1; no DNA check was done on the table's D call, TRBD1. TRBV21-1 is a pseudogene. This CDR3 is built from 16 residues. The CDR3 DNA sequence: TGTGCCAGCAACCAGGGGGACACCGACAAAAACTATGGCTACACCTTC. Translated: CASNQGDTDKNYGYTF.